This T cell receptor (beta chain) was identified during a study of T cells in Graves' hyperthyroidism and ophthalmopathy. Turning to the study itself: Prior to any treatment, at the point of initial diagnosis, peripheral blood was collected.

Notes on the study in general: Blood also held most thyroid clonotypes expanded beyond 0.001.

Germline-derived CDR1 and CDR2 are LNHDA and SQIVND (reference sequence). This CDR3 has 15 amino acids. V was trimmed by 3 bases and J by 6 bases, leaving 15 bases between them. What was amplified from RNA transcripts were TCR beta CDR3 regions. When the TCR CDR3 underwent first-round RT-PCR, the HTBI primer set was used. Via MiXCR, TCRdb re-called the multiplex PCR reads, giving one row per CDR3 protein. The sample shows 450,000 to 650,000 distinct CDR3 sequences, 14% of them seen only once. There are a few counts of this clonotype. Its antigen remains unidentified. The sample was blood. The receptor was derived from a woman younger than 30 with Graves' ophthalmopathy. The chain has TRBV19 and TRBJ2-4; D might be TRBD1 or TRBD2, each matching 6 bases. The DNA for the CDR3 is TGTGCCAGTAGTATCGGGGGACACGTTGGAAACATTCAGTACTTC. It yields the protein CASSIGGHVGNIQYF. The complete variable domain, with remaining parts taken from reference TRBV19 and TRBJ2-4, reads DGGITQSPKYLFRKEGQNVTLSCEQNLNHDAMYWYRQDPGQGLRLIYYSQIVNDFQKGDIAEGYSVSREKKESFPLTVTSAQKNPTAFYLCASSIGGHVGNIQYFGAGTRLSVL.